The 22 T cell receptor beta chains reported below all come from one sample, sequenced in a study of CD8 T cells in Susac syndrome. Random hexamers primed reverse transcription of roughly 0.5 to 1 ug RNA. TCRdb re-analysed the immunoSEQ multiplex PCR reads in MiXCR, keeping a single row per CDR3 protein. The table records 85,000 to 130,000 distinct CDR3 sequences, approximately 93% of them present only once. The sequenced material came from CD8+ T cells from PBMCs. The receptors here all came from a human donor with Susac syndrome.

V gene TRBV29-1 combines with J gene TRBJ2-2; possible D gene TRBD2, 6 bases. Trimming cost V 5 bases and J 3 bases, with 10 bases left between them. The CDR3 covers 13 residues. Germline CDR1 and CDR2: SQVTM and ANQGSEA. The chain's CDR3 is CSVWGEYTGELFF. CDR3 in DNA: TGCAGCGTTTGGGGGGAGTACACCGGGGAGCTGTTTTTT.

The chain combines TRBV9 with TRBJ2-4; D is undetermined. The V gene's germline CDR1 is SGDLS and CDR2 YYNGEE. Trimming shortened V by 3 bases and J by 7 bases, and 8 bases separated the two germline ends. The CDR3 extends over 12 amino acids. This CDR3 is CASSGLGNIQYF. DNA of the CDR3: TGTGCCAGCAGCGGACTTGGGAACATTCAGTACTTC.

The J gene is TRBJ1-1, the V gene TRBV12-3 or TRBV12-4, with a weak D call TRBD1 (5 bases). The CDR3 spans 17 residues. The V end was cut by 5 bases, the J end by 0 bases, with 19 bases between. The CDR3 sequence is CASSPYTGRTVNTEAFF. The CDR3 nucleotides are TGTGCCAGCAGTCCATACACAGGTCGGACTGTGAACACTGAAGCTTTCTTT.

V usage is TRBV5-6 and J usage is TRBJ2-1; D gene uncertain. The CDR3 covers 12 residues. Between the trimmed V and J ends, which lost 3 bases and 9 bases, there was a span of 10 bases. CDR1 is SGHDT and CDR2 is YYEEEE in the germline V gene. As DNA, the CDR3 is TGTGCCAGCAGCTCCAAGTGGATTGAGCAGTTCTTC. Its protein product is CASSSKWIEQFF.

The genes are TRBV4-1 and TRBJ2-2; 10 positions agree with TRBD2. Germline CDR1 MGHRA, CDR2 YSYEKL. The CDR3 loop spans 16 amino acids. V trimming: 1 base; J trimming: 6 bases; junction bases outside the gene matches: 5. The CDR3 region is CASSQAAGGRSGELFF. In DNA form, the CDR3 reads TGCGCCAGCAGCCAAGCAGCGGGGGGGCGTTCCGGGGAGCTGTTTTTT.

J is TRBJ2-1 and V is TRBV20-1, with D hard to call. Germline CDR1 is DFQATT and CDR2 is SNEGSKA (reference sequence). This CDR3 region has 14 residues. The V end was cut by 3 bases, the J end by 6 bases, with 15 bases between. The CDR3, as DNA: TGCAGTGCTAGTAGTGGGCAGGTGGGCAATGAGCAGTTCTTC. It codes for CSASSGQVGNEQFF.

The gene calls are TRBV6-2 or TRBV6-3 and TRBJ1-5; D is unclear. This CDR3 is 14 amino acids long. Germline assignment: CDR1 MNHEY and CDR2 SVGEGT. The V end was cut by 6 bases, the J end by 1 base, with 10 bases between. The CDR3: CASSRTWSNQPQHF. The CDR3 coding sequence is TGTGCCAGCAGCCGAACATGGAGCAATCAGCCCCAGCATTTT.

V is TRBV7-9 and J is TRBJ2-1; 9 bases are shared with TRBD1. J gave up 5 bases and V 7 bases, and 18 bases lay outside the gene matches. Germline CDR1 SEHNR, CDR2 FQNEAQ (reference sequence). This CDR3 is built from 18 residues. CDR3 nucleotide sequence: TGTGCCAGCATCAAACCCGGCTCGAGAGACAGGGGGGACAATGAGCAGTTCTTC. Translated: CASIKPGSRDRGDNEQFF. Drawing the rest from reference TRBV7-9 and TRBJ2-1, the complete variable domain is DTGVSQNPRHKITKRGQNVTFRCDPISEHNRLYWYRQTLGQGPEFLTYFQNEAQLEKSRLLSDRFSAERPKGSFSTLEIQRTEQGDSAMYLCASIKPGSRDRGDNEQFFGPGTRLTVL.

V and J are TRBV29-1 and TRBJ1-1; D gene ambiguous. Trimming stripped 0 bases from V and 1 base from J, with 9 bases between. Germline V gene data show CDR1 as SQVTM and CDR2 as ANQGSEA. The CDR3 has 14 residues. The CDR3 sequence is CSVEDRGKNTEAFF. The CDR3 DNA reads TGCAGCGTTGAAGATCGGGGAAAGAACACTGAAGCTTTCTTT. Combining the CDR3 with reference TRBV29-1 and TRBJ1-1 gives the whole variable domain SAVISQKPSRDICQRGTSLTIQCQVDSQVTMMFWYRQQPGQSLTLIATANQGSEATYESGFVIDKFPISRPNLTFSTLTVSNMSPEDSSIYLCSVEDRGKNTEAFFGQGTRLTVV.

V gene TRBV3-1 combines with J gene TRBJ1-2; the match to TRBD1 covers 8 bases. This CDR3 is 16 amino acids long. J lost 6 bases, V lost 3 bases, and 12 bases had no gene match. The germline CDR1 and CDR2 sequences are LGHDT and YNNKEL (reference sequence). CDR3 region: CASSHRTGSHSDGYTF. DNA for the CDR3: TGTGCCAGCAGCCACAGGACAGGGTCCCATTCGGATGGCTACACCTTC. Full variable domain (remainder filled in from reference TRBV3-1 and TRBJ1-2): DTAVSQTPKYLVTQMGNDKSIKCEQNLGHDTMYWYKQDSKKFLKIMFSYNNKELIINETVPNRFSPKSPDKAHLNLHINSLELGDSAVYFCASSHRTGSHSDGYTFGSGTRLTVV.

This chain links TRBV5-6 with TRBJ1-2, with 8 bases that match TRBD1. Trimming took 0 bases from V and 3 from J; bases not matched to a gene: 1. The CDR3 has 14 amino acids. Germline V gene sequence: CDR1 SGHDT, CDR2 YYEEEE. CDR3: CASSLGQGYYGYTF. In nucleotides, the CDR3 is TGTGCCAGCAGCTTGGGACAGGGGTACTATGGCTACACCTTC.

This chain joins TRBV2 and TRBJ2-2, with D possibly TRBD2 on 6 matching bases. The CDR3 has 15 amino acids. Trimming pared 6 bases from V and 7 bases from J, leaving 18 bases between. Germline V gene data show CDR1 as SNHLY and CDR2 as FYNNEI. The CDR3 loop is CASRQGRGDNGELFF. CDR3 sequence (DNA): TGTGCCAGCAGACAAGGCCGCGGGGATAACGGGGAGCTGTTTTTT.

This chain connects TRBV7-9 to TRBJ2-5; the match to TRBD1 covers 11 bases. Trimming cost V 2 bases and J 5 bases; bases outside gene matches: 7. The CDR3 runs 16 residues. Germline assignment: CDR1 SEHNR and CDR2 FQNEAQ (reference sequence). CDR3 in amino acids: CASSLPGQGATETQYF. CDR3 nucleotides: TGTGCCAGCAGCTTACCCGGACAGGGGGCGACGGAGACCCAGTACTTC.

The table lists this clonotype with a count of one. V and J are TRBV2 and TRBJ2-7; 8 positions match TRBD2. The CDR3 runs 13 residues. V shed 4 bases and J 5 bases; nucleotides not matched to a gene: 4. Per germline, CDR1 SNHLY and CDR2 FYNNEI. DNA of the CDR3: TGTGCCAGCAGTGCAGCGGGGGAAAACGAGCAGTACTTC. It encodes CASSAAGENEQYF.

The chain has TRBV18 and TRBJ2-1, with TRBD1 matching over 8 bases. From germline, CDR1 is KGHSH and CDR2 LQKENI. V was pared by 6 bases and J by 5 bases, with 6 bases of the junction left unmatched. This CDR3 is built from 14 residues. In nucleotides, the CDR3 is TGTGCCAGCTCCTGGACAGGGAAAAACAATGAGCAGTTCTTC. Residues: CASSWTGKNNEQFF.

This chain connects TRBV5-4 to TRBJ2-7; TRBD1 might be the D (5 bases). Germline lookup yields CDR1 SGHNT and CDR2 YYREEE (reference sequence). This CDR3 contains 16 residues. The ends were cut back, 0 bases at V and 3 bases at J, with 16 bases in the middle. CDR3 in DNA: TGTGCCAGCAGCTTGGAAGTCGTCAGGGCTGACTACGAGCAGTACTTC. This codes for CASSLEVVRADYEQYF.

The chain links TRBV7-9 to TRBJ2-1, with D hard to call. The CDR3 runs to 13 residues. Trimming left V 5 bases short and J 1 base short, with 6 bases between. The germline V gene encodes CDR1 SEHNR and CDR2 FQNEAQ (reference sequence). DNA of the CDR3: TGTGCCAGCAGCCCCCAATCCTACAATGAGCAGTTCTTC. Its translation is CASSPQSYNEQFF.

The V gene is TRBV29-1, the J gene TRBJ1-2, with a tentative D call TRBD1 (5 bases). Trimming left V 1 base short and J 1 base short, with 16 bases between. Germline CDR1 reads SQVTM; CDR2 reads ANQGSEA. The CDR3 sequence is 16 residues long. The CDR3 here is CSVEGAKGQGNYGYTF. In DNA form, the CDR3 reads TGCAGCGTTGAAGGGGCGAAGGGCCAGGGTAACTATGGCTACACCTTC. Drawing the rest from reference TRBV29-1 and TRBJ1-2, the complete variable domain is SAVISQKPSRDICQRGTSLTIQCQVDSQVTMMFWYRQQPGQSLTLIATANQGSEATYESGFVIDKFPISRPNLTFSTLTVSNMSPEDSSIYLCSVEGAKGQGNYGYTFGSGTRLTVV.

The chain employs TRBV13 and TRBJ1-4; D is perhaps TRBD1 (5 bases). This CDR3 has 16 residues. Germline V CDR1 and CDR2: PRHDT, FYEKMQ (reference sequence). Trimming cost V 5 bases and J 3 bases, with 16 bases left between them. Here the CDR3 DNA reads TGTGCCAGCAGCCTAAGAGCCAAGGGACCTAATGAAAAACTGTTTTTT. This gives the protein CASSLRAKGPNEKLFF. Supplemented by reference TRBV13 and TRBJ1-4, the full variable domain reads AAGVIQSPRHLIKEKRETATLKCYPIPRHDTVYWYQQGPGQDPQFLISFYEKMQSDKGSIPDRFSAQQFSDYHSELNMSSLELGDSALYFCASSLRAKGPNEKLFFGSGTQLSVL.

V and J are TRBV14 and TRBJ2-7; D may be TRBD1 (5 bases). Trimming took off 1 base at V and 2 bases at J, with 6 bases between the two ends. Germline assignment: CDR1 SGHDN and CDR2 FVKESK. This CDR3 is 13 amino acids long. The CDR3 protein is CASSQGTTYEQYF. CDR3 bases: TGTGCCAGCAGCCAAGGGACAACCTACGAGCAGTACTTC.

This clonotype was seen a single time. The chain uses TRBV20-1 and TRBJ1-5; TRBD1 is a possible D gene (5 bases). Deletions cut 0 bases from V and 5 bases from J, with 14 bases between. The CDR3 totals 15 residues. Germline CDR1 is DFQATT and CDR2 is SNEGSKA (reference sequence). Written as DNA, the CDR3 is TGCAGTGCTAGAGATCTCCAGGGAGTCGATCAGCCCCAGCATTTT. Translating it yields CSARDLQGVDQPQHF.

This chain joins TRBV7-2 and TRBJ1-5, with D possibly matching TRBD1 (6 bases). Looked up from germline, CDR1 is SGHTA and CDR2 is FQGNSA. Trimming stripped 4 bases from V and 1 base from J, with 11 bases between. This CDR3 contains 15 residues. CDR3 in DNA: TGTGCCAGCAGCTCAGGCGGGGGCAGCAATCAGCCCCAGCATTTT. It specifies CASSSGGGSNQPQHF.